The clone carrying this TCR beta chain was seen a few times. No antigen is known for it. The sample originates from a study of human T cells and chemical hapten exposure. Via MiXCR, TCRdb re-called the RACE reads, giving one row per CDR3 protein. The profile covers 250,000 or so distinct CDR3 sequences, with over 7.5% appearing a single time and more than 1% taken by the ten largest. Time point reported: pre-sensitization, week 0. Indicated treatment: therapeutic diphenylcyclopropenone sensitization with weekly scalp DPC. General study points: Versus controls, expanded TCRs had significantly more large CDR3 similarity clusters.

The source was whole blood, collected in connection with sensitization to the hapten diphenylcyclopropenone (DPC). This TCR was sampled from a man aged 18 to 29 with alopecia areata. Some clones in this sample may be carry-over from other donors' samples.

The CDR3 DNA reads as TGTGCCAGCAGTTATAGGTTATTCGGGGGTGAAGGGAGTGAGCAGTTCTTC. It is translated as CASSYRLFGGEGSEQFF. The chain recombines TRBV6-6 with TRBJ2-1, with a tentative D call TRBD2 (6 bases). V lost 3 bases, J lost 9 bases, and 24 bases lay in between. The length of the CDR3 is 17 residues. The V gene's germline CDR1 is MNHNY and CDR2 SVGAGI (reference sequence).